This T cell receptor beta chain was found in a study of cytomegalovirus exposure and HLA in healthy donors. At sampling all donors were nominally healthy, likely with unrecorded immune exposures. Regarding this clone: What it binds is unknown.

General observations from the study: A later analysis by the authors found several of the most significant clusters apparently linked to common viral pathogens. In vitro, three CMV-associated chains proved specific for CMV antigens.

CDR1 and CDR2 (germline): LGHNA, YNFKEQ. V lost 0 bases to trimming and J lost 6 bases, with 15 bases between them. The CDR3 extends over 15 amino acids. The primer mix had 60 Vbeta and 13 Jbeta primers. Sequencing was performed with immunoSEQ multiplex PCR; in TCRdb, only in-frame clones are kept and a portion is missing. The sample comprises around 150,000 clones, roughly 82% of which are singletons, and approximately 6.1% rests with the top ten. The sequenced sample was PBMCs. The chain joins TRBV4-2 to TRBJ2-7, with D perhaps TRBD1 (5 bases). The sequence came from a man aged 25 to 40 in good health and CMV-seropositive. The CDR3 DNA follows: TGTGCCAGCAGCCAAGAGGGCTACAGGTTGTCCGAGCAGTACTTC. Translated: CASSQEGYRLSEQYF.